This TCR beta chain was identified during a study of blood T cell repertoires in COVID-19 (dated by TCRdb to about 2020). About the full investigation: Samples from collaborators originated in the United States, Italy and Spain and spanned both the acute and convalescent phases of COVID-19. The prospective study material was composed of cDNA or gDNA derived from T cells, B-cell-depleted T cells, or PBMCs. Deeply sampled blood TCRbeta repertoires from subjects exposed to, actively infected with, or recovered from COVID-19 were included in the dataset. The repertoires were released in a freely available public database intended as a resource for research on the immune response to SARS-CoV-2. Samples were obtained from the ongoing ImmuneRACE study (first 160 participants) and from 1,200 or so subjects provided by 6 global collaborators. Sample metadata almost always included a de-identified subject ID, COVID-19 status, age in years and sex. Where available, HLA class I and class II types were taken from metadata supplied by the sample provider and were not determined by assay-based typing.

TCRbeta CDR3 regions were amplified from genomic DNA using the immunoSEQ Assay, a bias-controlled multiplex PCR. The paper's processing steps were these. The number of nucleated cells in each sample was estimated by amplification of reference gene primers within the assay. To quantify the absolute abundance of each unique TCRbeta CDR3 rearrangement, sequence reads were collapsed and filtered. For each sample, productive Simpson clonality was calculated by taking the square root of Simpson's diversity index across productive rearrangements. TCRdb limited this immuneACCESS table to in-frame rearrangements with V and J called. A share of clones is missing; checked studies link under half to unresolved V genes, and the rest is unexplained. That table gives V, J and clone size, and the DNA gave D and trimming. The sample records over 200,000 clones, 87% of which are singletons. The ten largest clonotypes hold 11% of the sample.

As encoded in the germline V gene, CDR1 is SNHLY while CDR2 is FYNNEI. Reading from cysteine to phenylalanine, the CDR3 counts 13 amino acids. The DNA shown is the 39-base CDR3, in frame from base 1. V lost 2 bases and J lost 4 bases; the stretch between them is 8 bases long. The paper's findings and limits, for the study overall: The amount of clinical and demographic metadata varied by source and participant and was provided uncurated.

In the prospective study, participants were about 18 to 100 years old, resided in 20 to 30 geographic areas of the United States, and were enrolled through a virtual design. In the prospective study, participants were assigned to cohorts based on the clinical history participants reported in a screening survey and a study questionnaire. Recovered participants in ImmuneRACE Cohort 3 were defined as having two consecutive negative NP/OP PCR tests, clearance from a healthcare professional, or resolution of symptoms. In the prospective study, whole blood, serum and a nasopharyngeal or oropharyngeal swab were collected from each participant by mobile phlebotomists. Additional blood draws and questionnaires over an approximately 2-month period could optionally be provided by prospective study participants. Prospective study blood samples were shipped either frozen or at room temperature before DNA extraction.

As regards this clone: The specificity of this receptor is unknown. No quality values exist for individual bases; no much larger clone is one base distant.

The chain links TRBV2 with TRBJ1-1; possibly the D gene is TRBD1, per 6 matching bases. Sequencing used PBMCs or T cells enriched from blood (not recorded which). This clonotype originated in a man aged 25-40 years who had recovered from COVID-19. The CDR3 region has the sequence CASSESGVTEAFF. The DNA sequence follows: TGTGCCAGCAGTGAATCAGGGGTCACTGAAGCTTTCTTT.